This T cell receptor beta chain was found in a study of T cell responses to AZD1222 COVID-19 vaccine. Study-wide background: Investigators merged groups given second doses at roughly 4 or roughly 12 weeks.

With regard to this clone: What it binds is unknown. Other DNA sequences from this sample encode an identical CDR3 as well.

Germline V gene sequence: CDR1 SGHNT, CDR2 YYREEE (reference sequence). The V and J ends lost 0 bases and 7 bases, in that order; junction bases with no gene match: 3. This CDR3 comprises 14 residues. Whole-study findings and limits: Targets within unmutated variant regions were reportedly found for nearly half of spike-specific TCRs. Spike-specific TCR breadth and depth were elevated following two AZD1222 doses.

The data were produced by immunoSEQ multiplex PCR, yet TCRdb's version contains in-frame clones alone and is incomplete. Altogether 80,000 to 90,000 clones are present, roughly 87% being singletons, with the ten largest covering 2% to 2.5%. The genes are TRBV5-4 and TRBJ2-1, with 8 nucleotides matching TRBD2. Material: peripheral blood, obtained on day 0 of AZD1222 vaccination. The origin of this receptor is an adult in good health. The CDR3 sequence: CASSLAGGGNEQFF. Written as DNA, the CDR3 is TGTGCCAGCAGCTTGGCCGGCGGGGGGAATGAGCAGTTCTTC.